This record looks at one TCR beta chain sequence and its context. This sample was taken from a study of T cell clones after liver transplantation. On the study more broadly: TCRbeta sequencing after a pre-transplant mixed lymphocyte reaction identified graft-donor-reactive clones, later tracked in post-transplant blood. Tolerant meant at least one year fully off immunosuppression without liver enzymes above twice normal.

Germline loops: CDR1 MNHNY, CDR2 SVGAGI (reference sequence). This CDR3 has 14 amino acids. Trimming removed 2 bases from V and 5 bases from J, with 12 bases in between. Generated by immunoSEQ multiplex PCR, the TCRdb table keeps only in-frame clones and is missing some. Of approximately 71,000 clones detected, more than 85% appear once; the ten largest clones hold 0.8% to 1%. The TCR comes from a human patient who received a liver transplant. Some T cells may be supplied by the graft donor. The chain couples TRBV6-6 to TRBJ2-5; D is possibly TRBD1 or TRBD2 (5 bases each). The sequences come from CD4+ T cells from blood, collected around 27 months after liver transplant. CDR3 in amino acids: CASSYTGRGETQYF. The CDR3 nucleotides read TGTGCCAGCAGTTACACGGGGCGAGGGGAGACCCAGTACTTC.